This T cell receptor (beta chain) was recorded in a study of blood T cell repertoires in COVID-19. For the study at large: Italy, Spain and the United States were the sources of the convalescent and acute COVID-19 samples.

TCRdb's table, derived via immunoSEQ multiplex PCR, lists solely in-frame clones and lacks some. The repertoire holds hundreds of thousands of clones, more than 75% seen once, with roughly 1% in the top ten. Enrollees, about 18 to 89 years old, lived in about two dozen US areas. Cohort 3 recovery required two negative PCRs, clearance, or symptom resolution. V lost 9 bases, J lost 5 bases, and 7 bases lay in between. There are 10 residues in the CDR3. In germline, CDR1 is SNHLY, CDR2 FYNNEI. The source of this sequence is a woman in her 30s who had recovered from COVID-19. The J gene is TRBJ2-5, the V gene TRBV2, with D tentatively TRBD2 (5 bases). The sample was PBMCs or T cells enriched from blood (not recorded which). The chain's CDR3 is CASSVETQYF. DNA of the CDR3: TGTGCCAGTAGCGTCGAGACCCAGTACTTC.